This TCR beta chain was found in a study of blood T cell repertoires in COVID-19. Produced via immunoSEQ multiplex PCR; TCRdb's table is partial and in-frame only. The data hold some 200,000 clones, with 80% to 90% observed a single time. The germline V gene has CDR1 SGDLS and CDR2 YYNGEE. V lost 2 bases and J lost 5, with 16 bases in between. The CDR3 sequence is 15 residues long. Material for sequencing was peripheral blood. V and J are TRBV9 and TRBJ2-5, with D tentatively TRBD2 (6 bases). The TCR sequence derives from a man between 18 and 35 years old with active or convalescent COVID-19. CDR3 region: CASSVTPGVSETQYF. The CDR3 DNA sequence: TGTGCCAGCAGCGTTACCCCGGGAGTTTCTGAGACCCAGTACTTC.